A selection of T cell receptor beta chains follows, all from one sample in a study of blood T cell repertoires in COVID-19. TCRdb keeps only in-frame clones here, not all; method: immunoSEQ multiplex PCR. Of some 31,000 clones listed, around nine tenths are singletons. The sample taken for sequencing was peripheral blood. These receptors originate from a man between 65 and 85 years old with active COVID-19. Both conserved end residues are trimmed from each CDR3. Each record gives: J gene, clone size, V gene, CDR3 protein. The listing skips clone size in some rows; elsewhere it reads once, few, many or a size class.

j_gene: TRBJ2-5; abundance: NA; v_gene: TRBV6-2/TRBV6-3; CDR3aa: ASSYADRQETQY
j_gene: TRBJ2-2; abundance: NA; v_gene: TRBV2; CDR3aa: ASGGQGGSGELF
j_gene: TRBJ1-1; abundance: NA; v_gene: TRBV5-6; CDR3aa: ASSYLGPLGTEAF
j_gene: TRBJ1-2; abundance: NA; v_gene: TRBV30; CDR3aa: AWRSGPSRSYGYT
j_gene: TRBJ2-3; abundance: NA; v_gene: TRBV7-2; CDR3aa: ASSLDPGGPGRDTQY
j_gene: TRBJ2-7; abundance: NA; v_gene: TRBV5-1; CDR3aa: ASSLAAGGAYEQY
j_gene: TRBJ2-2; abundance: NA; v_gene: TRBV9; CDR3aa: ASSVRGQDTGELF
j_gene: TRBJ1-2; abundance: NA; v_gene: TRBV6-5; CDR3aa: ASSLTANYGYT
j_gene: TRBJ2-3; abundance: NA; v_gene: TRBV5-1; CDR3aa: ASSLGQGAVSDTQY
j_gene: TRBJ1-2; abundance: NA; v_gene: TRBV5-6; CDR3aa: ASSLLSDRWRDYGYT
j_gene: TRBJ1-2; abundance: NA; v_gene: TRBV20-1; CDR3aa: SAKFPGGYT
j_gene: TRBJ2-7; abundance: NA; v_gene: TRBV4-3; CDR3aa: ASSQGPADKTYEQY
j_gene: TRBJ1-2; abundance: NA; v_gene: TRBV2; CDR3aa: ARATGNHGYT
j_gene: TRBJ2-7; abundance: NA; v_gene: TRBV28; CDR3aa: ASSPRDRANEQY
j_gene: TRBJ1-1; abundance: NA; v_gene: TRBV30; CDR3aa: AWSPTGTLSTEAF
j_gene: TRBJ1-5; abundance: once; v_gene: TRBV19; CDR3aa: ASSDTVYSNQPQH
j_gene: TRBJ1-2; abundance: NA; v_gene: TRBV11-2; CDR3aa: ASSLGPDSPYGYT
j_gene: TRBJ2-1; abundance: NA; v_gene: TRBV27; CDR3aa: ASRNPGGRTVEQF
j_gene: TRBJ1-4; abundance: NA; v_gene: TRBV11-2; CDR3aa: ASSPGVRTGNEKLF
j_gene: TRBJ1-2; abundance: NA; v_gene: TRBV4-1; CDR3aa: ASSQDPPRDGYGYT
j_gene: TRBJ1-1; abundance: NA; v_gene: TRBV10-3; CDR3aa: AISGDRRTTEAF
j_gene: TRBJ2-2; abundance: NA; v_gene: TRBV19; CDR3aa: ASSTSPSGELF
j_gene: TRBJ2-3; abundance: once; v_gene: TRBV6-1; CDR3aa: ASSDRGGDTQY
j_gene: TRBJ2-3; abundance: NA; v_gene: TRBV5-1; CDR3aa: ASSPGGLGDTQY
j_gene: TRBJ2-1; abundance: NA; v_gene: TRBV5-6; CDR3aa: ASSLGREQF
j_gene: TRBJ2-1; abundance: NA; v_gene: TRBV3-1/TRBV3-2; CDR3aa: ASSQEEGGTSGYNEQF
j_gene: TRBJ1-4; abundance: NA; v_gene: TRBV6-2/TRBV6-3; CDR3aa: ASSLGVNEKLF
j_gene: TRBJ2-7; abundance: NA; v_gene: TRBV7-2; CDR3aa: ASKTDRVSYEQY
j_gene: TRBJ2-1; abundance: NA; v_gene: TRBV27; CDR3aa: ASGRFISGNNEQF
j_gene: TRBJ2-1; abundance: NA; v_gene: TRBV14; CDR3aa: ASSQDHSGSLRNEQF
j_gene: TRBJ2-2; abundance: NA; v_gene: TRBV7-7; CDR3aa: ASSQGTGGTGELF
j_gene: TRBJ2-7; abundance: NA; v_gene: TRBV18; CDR3aa: ASSRPGSGAHEQY
j_gene: TRBJ2-2; abundance: once; v_gene: TRBV24-1; CDR3aa: ATSRTGNTGELF
j_gene: TRBJ2-3; abundance: NA; v_gene: TRBV4-3; CDR3aa: ASSQDKDRRGGVDTQY
j_gene: TRBJ2-7; abundance: NA; v_gene: TRBV7-9; CDR3aa: ASSLGLFGLGVDEQY
j_gene: TRBJ2-1; abundance: NA; v_gene: TRBV25-1; CDR3aa: ASSASGEGQF
j_gene: TRBJ1-4; abundance: NA; v_gene: TRBV18; CDR3aa: ASSRGGREKLF
j_gene: TRBJ2-6; abundance: NA; v_gene: TRBV5-6; CDR3aa: ASSRRTGSSGANVLT
j_gene: TRBJ2-3; abundance: once; v_gene: TRBV7-2; CDR3aa: ASSLRREAPDTQY
j_gene: TRBJ1-2; abundance: few; v_gene: TRBV28; CDR3aa: ASSLRGEGYT